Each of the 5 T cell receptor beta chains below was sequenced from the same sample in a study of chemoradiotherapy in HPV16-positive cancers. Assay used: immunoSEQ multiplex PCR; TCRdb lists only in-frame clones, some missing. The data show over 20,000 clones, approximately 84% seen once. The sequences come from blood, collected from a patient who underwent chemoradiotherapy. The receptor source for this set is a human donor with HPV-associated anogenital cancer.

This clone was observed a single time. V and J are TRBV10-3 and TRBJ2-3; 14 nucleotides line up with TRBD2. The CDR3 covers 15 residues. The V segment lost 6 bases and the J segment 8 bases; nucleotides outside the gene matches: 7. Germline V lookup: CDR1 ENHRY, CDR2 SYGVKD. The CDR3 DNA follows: TGTGCCATCAGACCGGGACTAGCGGGAGCAGTTACGCAGTATTTT. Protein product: CAIRPGLAGAVTQYF.

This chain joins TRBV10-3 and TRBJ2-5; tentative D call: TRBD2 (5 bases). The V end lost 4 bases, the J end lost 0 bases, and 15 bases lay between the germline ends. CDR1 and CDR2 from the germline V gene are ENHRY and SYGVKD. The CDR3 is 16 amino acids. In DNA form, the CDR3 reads TGTGCCATCAGTGCTAGCCTCAATAACCACCAAGAGACCCAGTACTTC. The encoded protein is CAISASLNNHQETQYF.

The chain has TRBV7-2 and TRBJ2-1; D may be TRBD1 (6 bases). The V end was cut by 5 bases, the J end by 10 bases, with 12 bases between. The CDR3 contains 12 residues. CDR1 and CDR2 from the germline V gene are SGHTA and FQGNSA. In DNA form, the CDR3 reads TGTGCCAGCAGCGGCCGAAGGGGGGAGCAGTTCTTC. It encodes CASSGRRGEQFF.

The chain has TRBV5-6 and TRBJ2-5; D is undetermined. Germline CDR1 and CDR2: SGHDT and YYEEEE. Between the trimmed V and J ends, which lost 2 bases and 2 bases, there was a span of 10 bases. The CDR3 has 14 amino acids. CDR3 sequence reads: CASSLGWQQETQYF. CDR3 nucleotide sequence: TGTGCCAGCAGCTTAGGTTGGCAGCAAGAGACCCAGTACTTC.

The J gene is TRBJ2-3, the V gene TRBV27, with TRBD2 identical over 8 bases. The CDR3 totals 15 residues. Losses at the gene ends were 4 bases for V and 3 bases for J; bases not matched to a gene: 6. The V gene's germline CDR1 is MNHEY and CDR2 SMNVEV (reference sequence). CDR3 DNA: TGTGCCAGCAGTTACGGGGGGGCCGGGACAGATACGCAGTATTTT. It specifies CASSYGGAGTDTQYF.